The 23 T cell receptor beta chains presented below share a single source sample, sequenced in a study of blood T cells in healthy people across ages. Primers used in a second PCR of roughly 6 to 11 cycles were a sample-barcoded 5' primer and a J-beta primer mix. TCRdb re-called the 5' RACE reads with MiXCR, one entry per CDR3 protein. Among some 800,000 distinct CDR3 sequences, around 43% were seen once, and the ten largest hold about a fifth. Sample: blood. These receptors all come from a man aged 60 to 75 in good health.

The chain couples TRBV4-3 to TRBJ1-1, with 7 bases identical to TRBD1. This CDR3 region has 16 residues. V dropped 0 bases and J dropped 5; count of bases not matched to a gene: 9. The germline V gene has CDR1 LGHNA and CDR2 YSLEER. CDR3 sequence reads: CASSQDGNRGRTEAFF. CDR3 DNA: TGCGCCAGCAGCCAAGATGGTAACAGGGGTCGGACTGAAGCTTTCTTT.

The CDR3 reads CASSVDRNTGELFF. CDR3 coding DNA: TGTGCCAGCAGCGTGGACAGGAACACCGGGGAGCTGTTTTTT. V usage is TRBV7-9 and J usage is TRBJ2-2; D might be TRBD1 (6 bases). Germline loops: CDR1 SEHNR, CDR2 FQNEAQ (reference sequence). The CDR3 runs to 14 residues. Trimming pared 5 bases from V and 1 base from J, leaving 8 bases between.

The chain links TRBV20-1 to TRBJ1-2; 9 positions agree with TRBD1. The CDR3 totals 16 residues. V was pared by 6 bases and J by 4 bases, with 15 bases of the junction left unmatched. In germline, CDR1 is DFQATT, CDR2 SNEGSKA (reference sequence). In DNA, the CDR3 is TGCAGTGCCGACGGGTCCACAGGGGGCGCCATCTATGGCTACACCTTC. This codes for CSADGSTGGAIYGYTF.

This clonotype occurred a few times. The chain couples TRBV11-2 to TRBJ2-3; D perhaps matches TRBD1 (6 bases). Germline assignment: CDR1 SGHAT and CDR2 FQNNGV. Trimming removed 4 bases at V and 2 bases at J, with 13 bases between. This CDR3 region has 15 residues. In DNA, the CDR3 is TGTGCCAGCAGCTCGACAGGCCGCTCCACAGATACGCAGTATTTT. Translation: CASSSTGRSTDTQYF.

This clonotype was recorded a few times. This chain connects TRBV7-2 to TRBJ2-7; D gene unclear. Trimming shortened V by 2 bases and J by 4 bases, and 9 bases separated the two germline ends. Looked up from germline, CDR1 is SGHTA and CDR2 is FQGNSA. This CDR3 is 13 amino acids long. The CDR3 region is CASSLQTVYEQYF. In nucleotides, the CDR3 is TGTGCCAGCAGCTTACAAACCGTGTACGAGCAGTACTTC.

This sequence joins TRBV5-6 and TRBJ2-5; 7 positions agree with TRBD1. CDR3 length: 14 residues. CDR1 is SGHDT and CDR2 is YYEEEE in the germline V gene. The V segment lost 5 bases and the J segment 5 bases; nucleotides outside the gene matches: 9. CDR3 amino acids: CASRGTVQRETQYF. The DNA of the CDR3 is TGTGCCAGCAGGGGGACAGTCCAGCGGGAGACCCAGTACTTC.

The V and J genes are TRBV7-9 and TRBJ2-5, with D unclear. V lost 5 bases, J lost 11 bases, and 21 bases lay in between. The CDR3 runs to 14 residues. Germline values: CDR1 SEHNR, CDR2 FQNEAQ (reference sequence). The CDR3, as DNA: TGTGCCAGCAGCCCCGACGGATCCTACAATGAGCAGTACTTC. Protein: CASSPDGSYNEQYF.

Only a few counts were recorded for this clonotype. The CDR3 reads CASSFRDTTDTQYF. The CDR3 DNA is TGTGCCAGCAGCTTCCGGGACACTACAGATACGCAGTATTTT. The chain links TRBV11-2 to TRBJ2-3; the D gene is possibly TRBD1 (6 bases). The CDR3 is 14 amino acids. Trimming took off 3 bases at V and 3 bases at J, with 10 bases between the two ends. Germline values: CDR1 SGHAT, CDR2 FQNNGV. Variable domain in full (rest from reference TRBV11-2 and TRBJ2-3): EAGVAQSPRYKIIEKRQSVAFWCNPISGHATLYWYQQILGQGPKLLIQFQNNGVVDDSQLPKDRFSAERLKGVDSTLKIQPAKLEDSAVYLCASSFRDTTDTQYFGPGTRLTVL.

This clonotype was found a few times. The chain has TRBV18 and TRBJ2-7, with 8 bases lining up with TRBD1. Looked up from germline, CDR1 is KGHSH and CDR2 is LQKENI. The length of the CDR3 is 14 residues. The V segment lost 7 bases and the J segment 4 bases; nucleotides outside the gene matches: 9. The CDR3 region has the DNA TGTGCCAGCTGGGGGACAGGAGAAGGGTACGAGCAGTACTTC. It encodes CASWGTGEGYEQYF.

The V and J genes are TRBV12-3 or TRBV12-4 and TRBJ2-1, with TRBD2 identical over 9 bases. This CDR3 comprises 15 residues. J lost 4 bases, V lost 6 bases, and 7 bases had no gene match. CDR3 sequence reads: CASRSISGGYNEQFF. For the CDR3, the DNA is TGTGCCAGCAGGTCTATTAGCGGGGGTTACAATGAGCAGTTCTTC.

This chain links TRBV27 with TRBJ2-3; D call uncertain. The V and J ends lost 6 bases and 0 bases respectively, with 19 bases between them. The CDR3 sequence is 17 residues long. The germline V gene encodes CDR1 MNHEY and CDR2 SMNVEV (reference sequence). For the CDR3, the DNA is TGTGCCAGCAGCACTATCGGAGAGGTCATGAGCACAGATACGCAGTATTTT. Protein sequence: CASSTIGEVMSTDTQYF.

V and J are TRBV13 and TRBJ2-3, with D perhaps matching TRBD1 or TRBD2 (5 bases each). The CDR3 runs to 16 residues. V was clipped by 0 bases and J by 11 bases, with 21 bases between them. Germline loops: CDR1 PRHDT, CDR2 FYEKMQ (reference sequence). In DNA form, the CDR3 reads TGTGCCAGCAGCTTAGGCCTAGCAGGGCCCGGTATGGGGCAGTATTTT. This sequence encodes CASSLGLAGPGMGQYF.

The sample holds a few counts of this clonotype. The chain uses TRBV6-5 and TRBJ1-6; D is ambiguous. V shed 4 bases and J shed 5 bases, with 9 bases lying between them. This CDR3 has 14 residues. Germline V gives CDR1 MNHEY, CDR2 SVGAGI. CDR3 in amino acids: CASSSRKHNSPLHF. The DNA for the CDR3 is TGTGCCAGCAGTTCCAGGAAACATAATTCACCCCTCCACTTT.

The J gene is TRBJ2-4, the V gene TRBV14; a possible D gene is TRBD1 (6 bases). The CDR3 loop spans 15 amino acids. Germline V CDR1 and CDR2: SGHDN, FVKESK. The V and J ends lost 1 base and 4 bases respectively, with 11 bases between them. CDR3 amino acids: CASSQVGQGKNIQYF. The CDR3 DNA sequence: TGTGCCAGCAGCCAAGTCGGGCAGGGGAAAAACATTCAGTACTTC.

The genes are TRBV5-5 and TRBJ1-2, with 8 bases matching TRBD1. CDR1 is SGHKS, CDR2 YYEKEE, per germline (reference sequence). The length of the CDR3 is 13 residues. V trimming: 4 bases; J trimming: 7 bases; junction bases outside the gene matches: 6. The DNA of the CDR3 is TGTGCCAGCAGCCCTGGACAGGGCGTTGGCTACACCTTC. Its protein product is CASSPGQGVGYTF.

The chain couples TRBV4-3 to TRBJ2-1; D possibly corresponds to TRBD2 (5 bases). This CDR3 spans 14 amino acids. The germline V gene has CDR1 LGHNA and CDR2 YSLEER. V lost 4 bases, J lost 8 bases, and 15 bases lay in between. The CDR3 nucleotides read TGCGCCAGCAGCCCCATCGGGGAAAGGGATGAGCAGTTCTTC. The encoded protein is CASSPIGERDEQFF.

The J gene is TRBJ1-2, the V gene TRBV12-3 or TRBV12-4; TRBD1 is a possible D gene (5 bases). This CDR3 has 13 residues. V was trimmed by 3 bases and J by 5 bases, leaving 10 bases between them. CDR3 loop: CASSLRQLYGYTF. CDR3 DNA: TGTGCCAGCAGTTTGAGACAGTTATATGGCTACACCTTC.

V usage is TRBV4-3 and J usage is TRBJ2-1, with D possibly being TRBD1 (6 bases). Germline V CDR1 and CDR2: LGHNA, YSLEER. CDR3 size: 16 residues. Trimming took off 3 bases at V and 7 bases at J, with 19 bases between the two ends. This CDR3 reads CASSQSGQGRGNEQFF. CDR3 DNA sequence: TGCGCCAGCAGCCAGAGTGGGCAGGGGCGAGGGAATGAGCAGTTCTTC.

The chain links TRBV15 to TRBJ2-1, with 8 bases that match TRBD1. V lost 1 base and J lost 6; bases outside the gene matches: 8. CDR1 and CDR2 from the germline V gene are LNHNV and YYDKDF (reference sequence). The CDR3 has 16 amino acids. The CDR3 sequence is CATSRGATGGSNEQFF. The CDR3 bases are TGTGCCACCAGCAGAGGGGCAACAGGGGGTAGCAATGAGCAGTTCTTC. Looking up the rest from reference TRBV15 and TRBJ2-1 gives the full variable domain: DAMVIQNPRYQVTQFGKPVTLSCSQTLNHNVMYWYQQKSSQAPKLLFHYYDKDFNNEADTPDNFQSRRPNTSFCFLDIRSPGLGDTAMYLCATSRGATGGSNEQFFGPGTRLTVL.

The chain carries TRBV29-1 and TRBJ2-3; 16 positions agree with TRBD2. V lost 7 bases and J lost 3; bases outside the gene matches: 7. The CDR3 is 16 residues long. Looked up from germline, CDR1 is SQVTM and CDR2 is ANQGSEA. The CDR3 reads CSGTGTSGGATDTQYF. CDR3 bases: TGCAGCGGTACCGGGACTAGCGGGGGGGCGACAGATACGCAGTATTTT.

The chain joins TRBV6-6 to TRBJ1-2; a possible D gene is TRBD1 (6 bases). The germline V gene encodes CDR1 MNHNY and CDR2 SVGAGI (reference sequence). Trimming took off 6 bases at V and 8 bases at J, with 22 bases between the two ends. The CDR3 covers 15 residues. DNA of the CDR3: TGTGCCAGCAGACCCTTGACCGGGACATTCTTCGGCTACACCTTC. Translation gives CASRPLTGTFFGYTF.

For this clonotype: This may come from a read error, since a much larger clone is one base off. This rearrangement joins TRBV27 to TRBJ1-4; the match to TRBD1 covers 7 bases. With V trimmed by 5 bases and J by 7 bases, 10 bases remained unmatched. The CDR3 extends over 15 amino acids. Germline CDR1 reads MNHEY; CDR2 reads SMNVEV (reference sequence). The CDR3 DNA sequence: TGTGCCAGCAGTGAAGGGCAGGGGGGGGCTGAAAAACTGTTTTTT. Its translation: CASSEGQGGAEKLFF.

This chain joins TRBV6-5 and TRBJ1-1; the D gene is possibly TRBD1 (5 bases). V was clipped by 6 bases and J by 6 bases, with 14 bases between them. This CDR3 is built from 13 residues. CDR1 is MNHEY, CDR2 SVGAGI, per germline. In DNA form, the CDR3 reads TGTGCCAGCAGCAAACGGACACCCCCTGAAGCTTTCTTT. Translation gives CASSKRTPPEAFF.